The TCR beta chain described here comes from a study of cytomegalovirus exposure and HLA in healthy donors. The CDR3 runs to 15 residues. V dropped 1 base and J dropped 2; count of bases not matched to a gene: 2. Germline CDR1 reads SGHTA; CDR2 reads FQGNSA. This clone was counted once. Its antigen remains unknown. A multiplex PCR was run with 60 Vbeta primers and 13 Jbeta primers. Clones were read by immunoSEQ multiplex PCR, and TCRdb kept only the in-frame ones, dropping some. Counted here are some 150,000 clones, about 75% occurring once; the ten biggest clones make up about 3%. Findings and caveats of the study: Certain indistinguishable V segments, among them TRBV6-2 and TRBV6-3, were excluded. When analyzed later, a missense DCLRE1C variant was found to be linked to TCR beta V- and J-gene trimming. Later on, an analysis showed TCR association rates differing by HLA locus, with DRB1 the most and HLA-C the fewest.

The V call is TRBV7-2, the J call TRBJ2-5; 9 bases line up with TRBD2. The origin of this receptor is a man aged 35 to 55 in good health and CMV-seronegative. Sequenced material: PBMCs. The CDR3 region is CASSLVAGGQETQYF. In DNA, the CDR3 is TGTGCCAGCAGCTTAGTTGCGGGGGGGCAAGAGACCCAGTACTTC.